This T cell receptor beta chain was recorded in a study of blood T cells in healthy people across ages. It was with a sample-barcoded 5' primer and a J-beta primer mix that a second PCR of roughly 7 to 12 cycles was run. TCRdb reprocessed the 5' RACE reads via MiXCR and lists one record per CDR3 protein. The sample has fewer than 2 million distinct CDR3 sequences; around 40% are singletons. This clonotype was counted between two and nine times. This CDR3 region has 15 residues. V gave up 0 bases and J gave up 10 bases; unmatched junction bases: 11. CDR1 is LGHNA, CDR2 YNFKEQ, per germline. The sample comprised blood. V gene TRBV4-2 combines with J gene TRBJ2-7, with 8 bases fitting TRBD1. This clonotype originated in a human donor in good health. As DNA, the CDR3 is TGTGCCAGCAGCCAAGATGTGACGGACAGGGTGGTCCAGTACTTC. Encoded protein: CASSQDVTDRVVQYF.